This entry lists 26 T cell receptor beta chains sequenced from one sample in a study of T cell responses to AZD1222 COVID-19 vaccine. The table came from immunoSEQ multiplex PCR; TCRdb's copy has only in-frame clones and leaves some out. The data hold 45,000 or so clones, with about 83% observed a single time. This sample comprised peripheral blood, obtained on day 0 of AZD1222 vaccination. The receptors shown here come from an adult in good health.

J is TRBJ1-3 and V is TRBV5-4; 7 bases are a match to TRBD1. Germline V gene lookup returns CDR1 SGHNT and CDR2 YYREEE (reference sequence). V was clipped by 4 bases and J by 6 bases; unmatched bases: 10. This CDR3 contains 15 residues. CDR3 in amino acids: CASSSNPGTENTIYF. In DNA, the CDR3 is TGTGCCAGCAGCAGCAACCCCGGGACAGAAAACACCATATATTTT.

The rearrangement uses TRBV6-5 and TRBJ1-2; 7 bases are shared with TRBD1. CDR1 is MNHEY and CDR2 is SVGAGI in the germline V gene. J lost 3 bases, V lost 6 bases, and 7 bases had no gene match. The CDR3 is 14 amino acids. The CDR3 reads CASSRRDSYYGYTF. The CDR3 nucleotides are TGTGCCAGCAGCCGCCGGGACAGCTACTATGGCTACACCTTC.

The V gene is TRBV7-2, the J gene TRBJ1-3, with unresolved D. The CDR3 is 15 amino acids. V lost 3 bases and J 4 bases, leaving 13 bases between the germline ends. Per the germline V gene, CDR1 is SGHTA and CDR2 is FQGNSA. The CDR3, as DNA: TGTGCCAGCAGCTTGGCTACTACCGGGGGAAACACCATATATTTT. Translation: CASSLATTGGNTIYF.

V gene TRBV6-5 combines with J gene TRBJ1-3, with D possibly matching TRBD1 (6 bases). CDR3 size: 14 residues. The germline V and J ends were trimmed by 10 bases and 4 bases, with 17 bases remaining between them. Germline CDR1 is MNHEY and CDR2 is SVGAGI. CDR3 nucleotides: TGTGCCACCACGGTAGGGGGTTCAGGAAACACCATATATTTT. This sequence encodes CATTVGGSGNTIYF.

The chain couples TRBV28 to TRBJ2-1; D may be TRBD1 or TRBD2 (6 bases each). Germline CDR1 and CDR2: MDHEN and SYDVKM. The CDR3 has 16 amino acids. V lost 2 bases and J lost 2, with 13 bases in between. CDR3 residues: CASSLLGGPAYNEQFF. As DNA, the CDR3 is TGTGCCAGCAGTTTACTTGGGGGGCCAGCCTACAATGAGCAGTTCTTC.

This clone was picked up one time. The chain is built from TRBV29-1 and TRBJ2-7; 8 bases agree with TRBD1. With 4 bases clipped from V and 2 bases from J, the junction kept 7 bases outside the gene matches. Germline CDR1 is SQVTM and CDR2 is ANQGSEA. This CDR3 region has 14 residues. CDR3 nucleotides: TGCAGCGTTGTAGACAGGGGTGAGACCTACGAGCAGTACTTC. Translated, it gives CSVVDRGETYEQYF.

DNA for the CDR3: TGTGCCAGCTCACCACGTCAAAGGGAGCCTTTCAATCAGCCCCAGCATTTT. This gives the protein CASSPRQREPFNQPQHF. The chain carries TRBV18 and TRBJ1-5; D is uncertain. Trimming left V 1 base short and J 3 bases short, with 16 bases between. This CDR3 comprises 17 residues. Looked up from germline, CDR1 is KGHSH and CDR2 is LQKENI.

The rearrangement links TRBV3-1 (or the pseudogene TRBV3-2) to TRBJ2-1; no clear D. Germline CDR1 reads LGHDT; CDR2 reads YNNKEL (reference sequence). Trimming took off 5 bases at V and 7 bases at J, with 15 bases between the two ends. This CDR3 region has 14 residues. CDR3 nucleotides: TGTGCCAGCAGCTCGCTCCAAGGGCGTAATGAGCAGTTCTTC. Its translation is CASSSLQGRNEQFF.

The V call is TRBV19, the J call TRBJ2-5, with 9 bases identical to TRBD1. CDR3 length equals 15 residues. Germline-derived CDR1 and CDR2 are LNHDA and SQIVND (reference sequence). J lost 5 bases, V lost 3 bases, and 7 bases had no gene match. CDR3 residues: CASSIGGGQGETQYF. Written as DNA, the CDR3 is TGTGCCAGTAGTATTGGGGGGGGACAGGGTGAGACCCAGTACTTC.

The chain joins TRBV19 to TRBJ1-6; the match to TRBD1 covers 9 bases. This CDR3 is 15 amino acids long. In germline, CDR1 is LNHDA, CDR2 SQIVND (reference sequence). V was pared by 2 bases and J by 6 bases, with 2 bases of the junction left unmatched. The CDR3 loop reads CASSITGQGNSPLHF. CDR3 nucleotides: TGTGCCAGTAGTATAACGGGACAGGGTAATTCACCCCTCCACTTT.

The rearrangement joins TRBV23-1 to TRBJ2-7; the D gene is possibly TRBD2 (6 bases). TRBV23-1 is sorted into the ORF group, with uncertain function. Trimming pared 2 bases from V and 4 bases from J, leaving 18 bases between. The CDR3 sequence is 16 residues long. CDR3 amino acids: CASSQPRGSGSYEQYF. The CDR3 DNA sequence: TGCGCCAGCAGTCAACCTCGGGGTAGCGGAAGTTACGAGCAGTACTTC.

This chain joins TRBV7-2 and TRBJ2-7; D unclear. Germline-derived CDR1 and CDR2 are SGHTA and FQGNSA. Trimming removed 1 base from V and 7 bases from J, with 11 bases in between. The CDR3 consists of 13 residues. The CDR3 region is CASSLGVGQEQYF. The CDR3 DNA follows: TGTGCCAGCAGCTTAGGAGTAGGCCAAGAGCAGTACTTC.

V is TRBV28 and J is TRBJ2-2; D remains unclear. This CDR3 is built from 10 residues. Trimming left V 8 bases short and J 6 bases short, with 4 bases between. Germline values: CDR1 MDHEN, CDR2 SYDVKM. The chain's CDR3 is CASGPGELFF. CDR3 nucleotide sequence: TGTGCCAGCGGCCCCGGGGAGCTGTTTTTT.

The rearrangement uses TRBV6-5 and TRBJ2-3; 12 bases map to TRBD2. CDR1 and CDR2 from the germline V gene are MNHEY and SVGAGI. Germline trimming cut 4 bases from V and 5 bases from J; bases unmatched to any gene: 4. The CDR3 is 15 residues long. The CDR3 DNA is TGTGCCAGCAGTTCCGGACTAGCGGGAAAAGATACGCAGTATTTT. Amino acid sequence: CASSSGLAGKDTQYF.

This clone was seen only a few times. CDR3 DNA sequence: TGTGCCAGCAGCCACCACGGTGCAACTAATGAAAAACTGTTTTTT. Its protein is CASSHHGATNEKLFF. V and J are TRBV3-1 (or the pseudogene TRBV3-2) and TRBJ1-4, with D unclear. The CDR3 is 15 residues long. V was pared by 3 bases and J by 0 bases, with 8 bases between. The germline V gene has CDR1 LGHDT and CDR2 YNNKEL (reference sequence).

The chain joins TRBV9 to TRBJ2-3, with 9 positions matching TRBD2. V lost 4 bases, J lost 4 bases, and 13 bases stayed unmatched. Germline V lookup: CDR1 SGDLS, CDR2 YYNGEE. The CDR3 is 17 amino acids. CDR3 sequence: CASSPRGGSGSPDTQYF. As DNA, the CDR3 is TGTGCCAGCAGCCCCCGAGGGGGTAGCGGGAGTCCAGATACGCAGTATTTT. The full variable domain, its missing parts supplied by reference TRBV9 and TRBJ2-3, is DSGVTQTPKHLITATGQRVTLRCSPRSGDLSVYWYQQSLDQGLQFLIQYYNGEERAKGNILERFSAQQFPDLHSELNLSSLELGDSALYFCASSPRGGSGSPDTQYFGPGTRLTVL.

J is TRBJ2-3 and V is TRBV10-3; tentatively, D is TRBD2 (5 bases). Germline V gene lookup returns CDR1 ENHRY and CDR2 SYGVKD. The CDR3 loop spans 15 amino acids. Trimming took off 3 bases at V and 3 bases at J, with 13 bases between the two ends. The CDR3 bases are TGTGCCATCAGTGACGCGCTAGCCGCGACAGATACGCAGTATTTT. It codes for CAISDALAATDTQYF.

The CDR3: CASSPGGGAEAFF. DNA of the CDR3: TGTGCCAGCTCACCAGGGGGAGGGGCTGAAGCTTTCTTT. This chain uses TRBV18 with TRBJ1-1; tentatively, D is TRBD1 (5 bases). Germline V gene sequence: CDR1 KGHSH, CDR2 LQKENI. The CDR3 totals 13 residues. V lost 2 bases to trimming and J lost 6 bases, with 10 bases between them.

The chain carries TRBV7-3 and TRBJ2-1, with TRBD1 identical over 7 bases. Germline V gene data show CDR1 as SGHTA and CDR2 as FQGTGA. J was trimmed by 6 bases and V by 0 bases; bases with no gene match: 5. This CDR3 has 15 residues. This CDR3 is CASSLTGQLANEQFF. For the CDR3, the DNA is TGTGCCAGCAGCTTAACGGGACAGCTTGCCAATGAGCAGTTCTTC.

This clone was detected ten times or more. V gene TRBV12-3 or TRBV12-4 combines with J gene TRBJ2-1; 8 bases fit TRBD1. The CDR3 has 11 residues. Losses at the gene ends were 5 bases for V and 15 bases for J; bases not matched to a gene: 6. The CDR3 sequence: CASSLGQGVFF. As DNA, the CDR3 is TGTGCCAGCAGTCTCGGACAGGGTGTGTTCTTC.

This chain joins TRBV4-1 and TRBJ1-3; D unresolved. Trimming cost V 2 bases and J 3 bases, with 14 bases left between them. CDR1 and CDR2 (germline): MGHRA, YSYEKL. The CDR3 runs 16 residues. This CDR3 reads CASSQLWGSDGNTIYF. In DNA, the CDR3 is TGCGCCAGCAGCCAATTGTGGGGAAGTGATGGAAACACCATATATTTT.

The J gene is TRBJ1-3, the V gene TRBV9, with TRBD1 as a possible D gene (5 bases). This CDR3 has 14 residues. CDR1 and CDR2 (germline): SGDLS, YYNGEE. Between the trimmed V and J ends, which lost 4 bases and 0 bases, there was a span of 8 bases. CDR3 region: CASSSGTSGNTIYF. CDR3 bases: TGTGCCAGCAGCTCAGGGACCTCTGGAAACACCATATATTTT.

This rearrangement joins TRBV5-4 to TRBJ2-5; unclear D gene. Between the trimmed V and J ends, which lost 0 bases and 1 base, there was a span of 4 bases. Germline V gives CDR1 SGHNT, CDR2 YYREEE (reference sequence). The CDR3 has 13 residues. The CDR3 loop is CASSLGIQETQYF. The CDR3 DNA is TGTGCCAGCAGCTTGGGGATCCAAGAGACCCAGTACTTC.

The V and J genes are TRBV15 and TRBJ1-2; TRBD1 matches 8 bases. The germline V gene has CDR1 LNHNV and CDR2 YYDKDF (reference sequence). The J segment lost 3 bases and the V segment lost 2 bases, leaving 5 bases of the junction unmatched. This CDR3 contains 15 residues. Here the CDR3 reads CATSRSGQGDYGYTF. CDR3 bases: TGTGCCACCAGCAGATCAGGACAGGGCGACTATGGCTACACCTTC.

The chain uses TRBV5-4 and TRBJ2-2, with D possibly TRBD2 on 6 matching bases. Trimming removed 4 bases from V and 8 bases from J, with 15 bases in between. Germline V gives CDR1 SGHNT, CDR2 YYREEE (reference sequence). This CDR3 contains 14 residues. CDR3 in DNA: TGTGCCAGCAGCCTAGCTAGCGCCGGGGGGGAGCTGTTTTTT. It translates to CASSLASAGGELFF.

CDR3: CASSLLDTDGEQYF. In nucleotides, the CDR3 is TGCGCCAGCAGCTTGCTGGACACCGATGGGGAGCAGTACTTC. The chain joins TRBV5-1 to TRBJ2-7, with D tentatively TRBD1 (5 bases). The germline V gene encodes CDR1 SGHRS and CDR2 YFSETQ. The CDR3 length is 14 residues. The V end lost 1 base, the J end lost 7 bases, and 15 bases lay between the germline ends.